These 2 T cell receptor beta chains share one sample of origin, sequenced in a study of blood T cell repertoires in COVID-19. Data came from immunoSEQ multiplex PCR; TCRdb stores just in-frame clones and leaves some out. The table has some 50,000 clones, approximately 83% seen once. Material for sequencing was peripheral blood. All receptors derive from a human donor in a cohort sampled during active COVID-19. The donor label of this sample is uncertain.

The chain couples TRBV10-3 to TRBJ2-3; TRBD2 matches 12 bases. V was clipped by 3 bases and J by 2 bases; unmatched bases: 6. The CDR3 is 17 residues long. Germline V lookup: CDR1 ENHRY, CDR2 SYGVKD. The CDR3: CAISDPSGGASTDTQYF. CDR3 coding DNA: TGTGCCATCAGTGATCCTAGCGGGGGGGCGTCCACAGATACGCAGTATTTT.

The V gene is TRBV14, the J gene TRBJ1-2; 7 nucleotides align to TRBD1. The CDR3 contains 13 residues. The V and J ends lost 5 bases and 4 bases, in that order; junction bases with no gene match: 4. Germline assignment: CDR1 SGHDN and CDR2 FVKESK. CDR3 protein: CASSTGQRYGYTF. CDR3 DNA: TGTGCCAGCAGCACGGGACAGCGCTATGGCTACACCTTC.